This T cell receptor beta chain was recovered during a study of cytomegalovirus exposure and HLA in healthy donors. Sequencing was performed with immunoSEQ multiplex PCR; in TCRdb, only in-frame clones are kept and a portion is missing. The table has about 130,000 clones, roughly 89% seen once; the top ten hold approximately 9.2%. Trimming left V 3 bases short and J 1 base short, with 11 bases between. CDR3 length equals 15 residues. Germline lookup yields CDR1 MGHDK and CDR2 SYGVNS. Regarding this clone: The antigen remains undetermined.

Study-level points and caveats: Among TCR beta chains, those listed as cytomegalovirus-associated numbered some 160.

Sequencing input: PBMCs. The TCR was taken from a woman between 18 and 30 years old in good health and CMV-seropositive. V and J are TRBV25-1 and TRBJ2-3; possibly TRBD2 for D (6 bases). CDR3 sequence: CASSEAGRGTDTQYF. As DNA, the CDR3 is TGTGCCAGCAGTGAGGCGGGGCGGGGCACAGATACGCAGTATTTT.